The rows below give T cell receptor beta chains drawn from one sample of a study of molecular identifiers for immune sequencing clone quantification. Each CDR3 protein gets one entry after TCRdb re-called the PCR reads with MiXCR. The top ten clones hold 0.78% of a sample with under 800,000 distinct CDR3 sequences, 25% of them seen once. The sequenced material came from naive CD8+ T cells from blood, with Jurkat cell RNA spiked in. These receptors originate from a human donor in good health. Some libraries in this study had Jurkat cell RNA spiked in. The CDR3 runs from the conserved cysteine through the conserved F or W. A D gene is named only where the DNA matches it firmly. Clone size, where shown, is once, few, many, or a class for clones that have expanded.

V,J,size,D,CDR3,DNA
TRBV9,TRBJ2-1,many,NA,CASSVYMGSSYNEQFF,TGTGCCAGCAGCGTATATATGGGAAGCTCCTACAATGAGCAGTTCTTC
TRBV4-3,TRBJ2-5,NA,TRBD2,CASSRAGAEAQYF,TGCGCCAGCAGCCGGGCGGGAGCAGAGGCCCAGTACTTC
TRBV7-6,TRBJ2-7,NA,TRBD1,CASSLGTGHTYEQYF,TGTGCCAGCAGCTTAGGGACAGGCCATACCTACGAGCAGTACTTC
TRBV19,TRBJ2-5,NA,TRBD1,CASRQGAGETQYF,TGTGCCAGTAGACAGGGGGCAGGAGAGACCCAGTACTTC
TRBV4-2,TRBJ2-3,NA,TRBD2,CASSPWDYRVSTDTQYF,TGTGCCAGCAGCCCGTGGGACTACCGCGTTAGCACAGATACGCAGTATTTT
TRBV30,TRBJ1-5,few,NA,CAWSEGGYQPQHF,TGTGCCTGGAGTGAAGGGGGTTATCAGCCCCAGCATTTT
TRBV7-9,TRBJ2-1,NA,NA,CASSEEVSYNEQFF,TGTGCCAGCAGCGAGGAAGTCTCCTACAATGAGCAGTTCTTC
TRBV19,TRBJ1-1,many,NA,CASSILENTEAFF,TGTGCCAGTAGTATCCTGGAGAACACTGAAGCTTTCTTT
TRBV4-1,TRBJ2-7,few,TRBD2,CASSQQPTSGRYSYEQYF,TGCGCCAGCAGCCAACAACCTACGAGCGGGAGGTACTCCTACGAGCAGTACTTC
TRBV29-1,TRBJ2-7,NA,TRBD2,CSVVAGGPYEQYF,TGCAGCGTTGTGGCGGGAGGCCCCTACGAGCAGTACTTC
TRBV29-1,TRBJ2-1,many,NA,CSVEWVLSLGVDEQFF,TGCAGCGTTGAATGGGTCTTGTCCCTAGGAGTAGATGAGCAGTTCTTC
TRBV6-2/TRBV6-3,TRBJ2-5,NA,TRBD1,CASSYRDRGTEPQYF,TGTGCCAGCAGTTACCGGGACAGGGGGACGGAGCCCCAGTACTTC
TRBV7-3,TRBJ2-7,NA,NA,CASSLSGYSSYEQYF,TGTGCCAGCAGCTTATCGGGTTATTCATCCTACGAGCAGTACTTC
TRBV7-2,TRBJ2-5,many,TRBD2,CASSTGLAEARGGTQYF,TGTGCCAGCAGCACCGGACTAGCGGAAGCCAGGGGCGGGACCCAGTACTTC
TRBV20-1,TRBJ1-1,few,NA,CSARDLSRAGTEAFF,TGCAGTGCTAGAGATCTTTCCAGGGCCGGCACTGAAGCTTTCTTT
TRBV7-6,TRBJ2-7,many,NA,CASSNRVNPTASYEQYF,TGTGCCAGCAGTAACCGGGTAAACCCAACGGCGTCCTACGAGCAGTACTTC
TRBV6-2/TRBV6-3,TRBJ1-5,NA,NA,CASSYIVISTRGDQPQHF,TGTGCCAGCAGTTATATTGTTATATCGACCCGGGGCGATCAGCCCCAGCATTTT
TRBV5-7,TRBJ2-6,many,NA,CASSLGDYSGANVLTF,TGTGCCAGCAGCTTGGGCGACTACTCTGGGGCCAACGTCCTGACTTTC
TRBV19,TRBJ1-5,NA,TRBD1,CASSIGDRAFNQPQHF,TGTGCCAGTAGTATCGGGGACAGGGCTTTCAATCAGCCCCAGCATTTT
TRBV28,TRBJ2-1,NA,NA,CASRSVTGNNEQFF,TGTGCCAGCAGGAGCGTGACAGGAAACAATGAGCAGTTCTTC
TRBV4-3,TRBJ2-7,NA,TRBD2,CASSRLAGGPNEQYF,TGCGCCAGCAGCCGATTAGCGGGGGGCCCTAACGAGCAGTACTTC
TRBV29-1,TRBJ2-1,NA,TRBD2,CSVRTSNYNEQFF,TGCAGCGTTAGGACTAGCAACTACAATGAGCAGTTCTTC
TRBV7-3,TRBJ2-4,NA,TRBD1,CASSPGTGGLTKNIQYF,TGTGCCAGCAGCCCTGGGACAGGGGGGCTAACCAAAAACATTCAGTACTTC
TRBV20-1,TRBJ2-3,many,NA,CSARAGESDTQYF,TGCAGTGCTAGAGCGGGGGAATCCGATACGCAGTATTTT
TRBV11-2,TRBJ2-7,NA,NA,CASSLELPYEQHF,TGTGCCAGCAGCTTAGAGTTACCCTACGAGCAGCACTTC
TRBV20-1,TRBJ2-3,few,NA,CSATDNNSPTDTQYF,TGCAGTGCGACGGATAATAATTCCCCGACAGATACGCAGTATTTT
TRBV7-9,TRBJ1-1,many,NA,CASSEPEAFF,TGTGCCAGCAGCGAACCTGAAGCTTTCTTT
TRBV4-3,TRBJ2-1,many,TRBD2,CASSPETSGSPNEQFF,TGCGCCAGCAGCCCGGAGACTAGCGGGAGTCCCAATGAGCAGTTCTTC
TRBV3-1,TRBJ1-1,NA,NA,CASSQVIFSGNGEAFF,TGTGCCAGCAGCCAAGTTATCTTTTCGGGGAATGGTGAAGCTTTCTTT
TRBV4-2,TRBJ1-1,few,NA,CASSQAFGGTEAFF,TGTGCCAGCAGCCAGGCGTTCGGGGGGACTGAAGCTTTCTTT
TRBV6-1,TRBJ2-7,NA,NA,CASSEGAYYEQYF,TGTGCCAGCAGTGAAGGAGCGTACTACGAGCAGTACTTC
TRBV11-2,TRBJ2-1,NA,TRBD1,CASSLPDRGAYNEQFF,TGTGCCAGCAGCTTACCCGACAGGGGAGCCTACAATGAGCAGTTCTTC
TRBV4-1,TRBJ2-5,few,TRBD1,CASSREGGPRETQYF,TGCGCCAGCAGCCGAGAAGGGGGCCCGAGAGAGACCCAGTACTTC
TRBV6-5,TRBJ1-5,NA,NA,CASSYQPGQPQHF,TGTGCCAGCAGTTACCAACCAGGTCAGCCCCAGCATTTT
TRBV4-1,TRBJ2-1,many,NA,CASSHTVSEQFF,TGCGCCAGCAGCCATACAGTGAGTGAGCAGTTCTTC
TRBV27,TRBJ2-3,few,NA,CASGLGASPKADTQYF,TGTGCCAGCGGTTTGGGGGCCTCCCCAAAGGCAGATACGCAGTATTTT
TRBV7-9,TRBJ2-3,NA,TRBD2,CASSLVGGLAGVDTQYF,TGTGCCAGCAGCTTAGTAGGCGGACTAGCGGGAGTGGATACGCAGTATTTT
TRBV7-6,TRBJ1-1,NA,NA,CAGSLEGETEAFF,TGTGCCGGCAGCTTAGAGGGGGAGACTGAAGCTTTCTTT
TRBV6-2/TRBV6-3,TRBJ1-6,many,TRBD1,CASSSRGTGVSPLHF,TGTGCCAGCAGTTCCCGCGGGACAGGGGTTTCACCCCTCCACTTT
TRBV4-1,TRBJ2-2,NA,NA,CASSQWAGVTSTGELFF,TGCGCCAGCAGCCAATGGGCAGGGGTCACGAGCACCGGGGAGCTGTTTTTT
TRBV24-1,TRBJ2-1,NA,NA,CATSDPRFYNERFF,TGTGCCACCAGTGATCCCAGGTTCTACAATGAGCGGTTCTTC
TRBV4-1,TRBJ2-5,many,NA,CASSAPGMETQYF,TGCGCCAGCAGCGCTCCTGGTATGGAGACCCAGTACTTC
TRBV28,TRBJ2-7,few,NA,CASSGHRGGSYEQYF,TGTGCCAGCAGTGGGCACAGAGGGGGTTCCTACGAGCAGTACTTC
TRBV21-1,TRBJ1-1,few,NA,CASSTHRFIPEAFF,TGTGCCAGCAGCACCCACAGGTTTATCCCTGAAGCTTTCTTT
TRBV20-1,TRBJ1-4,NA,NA,CSAPRGATNEKQFF,TGCAGTGCCCCCCGGGGGGCTACTAATGAAAAACAGTTTTTT
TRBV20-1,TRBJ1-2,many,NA,CSATPGFGYTF,TGCAGTGCCACACCAGGATTTGGCTACACCTTC
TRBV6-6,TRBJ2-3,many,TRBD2,CASSYFQREGPQYF,TGTGCCAGCAGTTACTTCCAGCGGGAGGGCCCGCAGTATTTT
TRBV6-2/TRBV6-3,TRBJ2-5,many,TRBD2,CASTTGTSGPQETQYF,TGTGCCAGCACCACTGGGACTAGCGGGCCCCAAGAGACCCAGTACTTC
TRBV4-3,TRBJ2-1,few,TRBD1,CASSQDRATGGSYNEQFF,TGCGCCAGCAGCCAAGATCGGGCCACAGGGGGTTCCTACAATGAGCAGTTCTTC
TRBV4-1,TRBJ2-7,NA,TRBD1,CASSSVNRGYEQYF,TGCGCCAGCAGCTCTGTCAACAGGGGCTACGAGCAGTACTTC